This T cell receptor beta chain was obtained from a study of blood T cells in healthy people across ages. Across the whole study: Template-switching capture recovered about one barcoded beta molecule per two T cells. General study points: In long-lived donors, naive CD4+ cell counts and diversity exceeded those of aged donors. The fall in TCR beta diversity per million T cells was roughly linear with age.

A word on this clonotype: The antigen remains unidentified.

Trimming pared 3 bases from V and 4 bases from J, leaving 10 bases between. The CDR3 is 13 residues long. Germline assignment: CDR1 LGHNA and CDR2 YSLEER. Sample-barcoded 5' priming and a J-beta primer mix drove a second PCR of 7 to 11 cycles. Every cDNA molecule carried a tag from a template-switch adaptor bearing 12 random nucleotides. TCRdb reprocessed the 5' RACE reads via MiXCR and lists one record per CDR3 protein. The sample records 650,000 to 950,000 distinct CDR3 sequences, more than 40% being singletons. The clonotype comes from a man in his 60s in good health. V gene TRBV4-3 combines with J gene TRBJ2-7; D not certain. Material: blood. The CDR3 spells CASSQLRGYEQYF. CDR3 nucleotide sequence: TGCGCCAGCAGCCAGCTCAGAGGATACGAGCAGTACTTC.